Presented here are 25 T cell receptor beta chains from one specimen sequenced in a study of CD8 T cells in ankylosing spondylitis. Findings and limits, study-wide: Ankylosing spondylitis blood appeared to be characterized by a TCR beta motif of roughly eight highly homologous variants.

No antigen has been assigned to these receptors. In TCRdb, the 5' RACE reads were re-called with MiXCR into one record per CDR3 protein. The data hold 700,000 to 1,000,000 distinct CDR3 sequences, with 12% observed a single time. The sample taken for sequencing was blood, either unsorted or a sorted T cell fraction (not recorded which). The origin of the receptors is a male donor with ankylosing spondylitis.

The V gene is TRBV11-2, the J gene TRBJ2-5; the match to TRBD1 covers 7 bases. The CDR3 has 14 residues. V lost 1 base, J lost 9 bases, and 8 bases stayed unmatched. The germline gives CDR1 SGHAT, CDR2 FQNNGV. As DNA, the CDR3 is TGTGCCAGCAGCTTAGTACAGGGGAGAAGAGCCCAGTACTTC. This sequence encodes CASSLVQGRRAQYF.

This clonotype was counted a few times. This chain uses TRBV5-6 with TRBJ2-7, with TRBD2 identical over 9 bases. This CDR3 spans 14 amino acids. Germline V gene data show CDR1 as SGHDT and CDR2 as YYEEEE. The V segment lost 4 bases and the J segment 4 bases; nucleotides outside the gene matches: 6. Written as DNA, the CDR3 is TGTGCCAGCAGCCGGCGGGGGGGGGATTACGAGCAGTACTTC. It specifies CASSRRGGDYEQYF.

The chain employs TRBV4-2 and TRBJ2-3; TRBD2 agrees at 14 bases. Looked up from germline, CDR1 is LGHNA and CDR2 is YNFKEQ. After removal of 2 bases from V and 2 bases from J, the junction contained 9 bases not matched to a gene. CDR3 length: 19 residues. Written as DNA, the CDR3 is TGTGCCAGCAGCCAAAATCCAAGGACTAGCGGGAGGCACACAGATACGCAGTATTTT. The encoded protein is CASSQNPRTSGRHTDTQYF.

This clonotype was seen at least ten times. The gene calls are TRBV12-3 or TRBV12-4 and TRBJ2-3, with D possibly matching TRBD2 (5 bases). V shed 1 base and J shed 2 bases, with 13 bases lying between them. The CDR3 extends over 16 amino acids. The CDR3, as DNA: TGTGCCAGCAGTTTAGACCCGGGGTTAGACACAGATACGCAGTATTTT. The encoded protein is CASSLDPGLDTDTQYF.

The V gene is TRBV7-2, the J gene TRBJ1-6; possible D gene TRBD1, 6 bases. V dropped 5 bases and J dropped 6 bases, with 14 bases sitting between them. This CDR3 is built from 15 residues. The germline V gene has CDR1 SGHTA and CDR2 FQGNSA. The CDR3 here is CASSISQGLNSPLHF. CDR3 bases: TGTGCCAGCAGCATCTCACAGGGACTTAATTCACCCCTCCACTTT.

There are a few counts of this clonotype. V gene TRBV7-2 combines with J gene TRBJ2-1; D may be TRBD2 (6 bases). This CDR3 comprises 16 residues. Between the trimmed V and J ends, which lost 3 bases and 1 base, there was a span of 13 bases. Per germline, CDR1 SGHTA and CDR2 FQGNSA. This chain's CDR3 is CASSLNGGTSYNEQFF. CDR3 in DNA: TGTGCCAGCAGCTTGAATGGCGGGACTTCCTACAATGAGCAGTTCTTC.

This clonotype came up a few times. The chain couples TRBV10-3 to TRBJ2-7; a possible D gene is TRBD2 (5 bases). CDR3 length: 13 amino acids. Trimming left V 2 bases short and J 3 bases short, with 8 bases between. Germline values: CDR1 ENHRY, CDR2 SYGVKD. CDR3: CAISEGRLYEQYF. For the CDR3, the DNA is TGTGCCATCAGTGAGGGGAGACTCTACGAGCAGTACTTC.

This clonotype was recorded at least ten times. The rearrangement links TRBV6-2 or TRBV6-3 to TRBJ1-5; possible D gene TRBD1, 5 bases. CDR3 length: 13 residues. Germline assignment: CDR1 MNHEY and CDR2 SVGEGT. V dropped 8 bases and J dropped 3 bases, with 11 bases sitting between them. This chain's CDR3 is CASRDGLNQPQHF. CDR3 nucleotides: TGTGCCAGCCGGGACGGACTCAATCAGCCCCAGCATTTT.

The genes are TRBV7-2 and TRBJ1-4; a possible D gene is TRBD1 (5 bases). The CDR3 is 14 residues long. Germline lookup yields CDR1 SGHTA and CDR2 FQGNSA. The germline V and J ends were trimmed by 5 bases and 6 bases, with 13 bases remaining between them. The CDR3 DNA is TGTGCCAGCAGCCCCGGGACCGATTATGAAAAACTGTTTTTT. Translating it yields CASSPGTDYEKLFF.

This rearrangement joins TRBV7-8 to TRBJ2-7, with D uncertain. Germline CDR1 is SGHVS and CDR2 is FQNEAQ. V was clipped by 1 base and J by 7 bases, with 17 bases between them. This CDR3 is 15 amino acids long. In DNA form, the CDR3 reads TGTGCCAGCAGCTTAGTACCCTTCAGGTTGGGGGAGCAGTACTTC. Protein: CASSLVPFRLGEQYF.

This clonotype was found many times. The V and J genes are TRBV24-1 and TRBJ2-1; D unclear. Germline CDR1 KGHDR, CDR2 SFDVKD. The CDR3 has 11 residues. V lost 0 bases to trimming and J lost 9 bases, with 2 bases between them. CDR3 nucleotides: TGTGCCACCAGTGATTTGCGTGAGCAGTTCTTC. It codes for CATSDLREQFF.

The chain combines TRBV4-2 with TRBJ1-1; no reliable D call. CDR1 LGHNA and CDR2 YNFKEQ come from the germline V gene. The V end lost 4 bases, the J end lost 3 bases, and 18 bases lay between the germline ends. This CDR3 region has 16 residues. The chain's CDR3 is CASSPSQAGRDTEAFF. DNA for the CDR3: TGTGCCAGCAGCCCTTCGCAGGCCGGGAGGGACACTGAAGCTTTCTTT.

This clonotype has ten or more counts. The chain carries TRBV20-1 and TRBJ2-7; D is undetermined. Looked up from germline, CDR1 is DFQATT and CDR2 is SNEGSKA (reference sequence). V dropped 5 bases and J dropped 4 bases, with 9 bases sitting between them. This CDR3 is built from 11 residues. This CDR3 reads CSARRRYEQYF. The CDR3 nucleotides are TGCAGTGCTCGCCGACGATACGAGCAGTACTTC.

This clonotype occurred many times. CDR3 region: CSAATLASPLHF. CDR3 nucleotide sequence: TGCAGTGCTGCCACTCTCGCTTCACCCCTCCACTTT. The J gene is TRBJ1-6, the V gene TRBV20-1; D gene ambiguous. The V gene lost 5 bases and the J gene lost 9 bases, with 11 bases spanning the gap. This CDR3 is built from 12 residues. CDR1 is DFQATT, CDR2 SNEGSKA, per germline (reference sequence).

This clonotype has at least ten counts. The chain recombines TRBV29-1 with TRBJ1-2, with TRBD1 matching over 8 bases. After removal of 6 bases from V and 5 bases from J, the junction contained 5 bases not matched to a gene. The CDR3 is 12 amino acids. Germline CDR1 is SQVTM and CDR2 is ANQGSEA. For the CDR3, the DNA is TGCAGCGTCCATGGACAGGGATATGGCTACACCTTC. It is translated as CSVHGQGYGYTF.

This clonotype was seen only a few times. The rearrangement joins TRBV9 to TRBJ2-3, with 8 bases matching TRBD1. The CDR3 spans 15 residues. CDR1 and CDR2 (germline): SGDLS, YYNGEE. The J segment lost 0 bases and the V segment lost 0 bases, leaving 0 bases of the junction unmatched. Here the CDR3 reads CASSVGDRSTDTQYF. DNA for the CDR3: TGTGCCAGCAGCGTAGGGGACAGGAGCACAGATACGCAGTATTTT.

The CDR3 sequence is CASSQQGETQYF. In nucleotides, the CDR3 is TGCGCCAGCAGCCAACAGGGTGAGACCCAGTACTTC. The chain combines TRBV5-1 with TRBJ2-5; a weak D match, TRBD1 (6 bases). V gave up 4 bases and J gave up 5 bases, with 9 bases separating them. Germline loops: CDR1 SGHRS, CDR2 YFSETQ. The CDR3 contains 12 residues.

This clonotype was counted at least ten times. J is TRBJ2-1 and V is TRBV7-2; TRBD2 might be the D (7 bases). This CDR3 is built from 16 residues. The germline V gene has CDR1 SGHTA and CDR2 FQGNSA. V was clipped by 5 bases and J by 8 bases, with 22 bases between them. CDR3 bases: TGTGCCAGCAGCCCGTGGGGGGGCGGGAGTGTGTATGAGCAGTTCTTC. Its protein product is CASSPWGGGSVYEQFF.

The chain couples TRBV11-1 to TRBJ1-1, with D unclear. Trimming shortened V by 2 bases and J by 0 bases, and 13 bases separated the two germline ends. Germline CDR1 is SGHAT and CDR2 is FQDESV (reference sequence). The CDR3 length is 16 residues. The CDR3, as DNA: TGTGCCAGCAGCTTACATGCGCTGAGTATGAACACTGAAGCTTTCTTT. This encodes CASSLHALSMNTEAFF.

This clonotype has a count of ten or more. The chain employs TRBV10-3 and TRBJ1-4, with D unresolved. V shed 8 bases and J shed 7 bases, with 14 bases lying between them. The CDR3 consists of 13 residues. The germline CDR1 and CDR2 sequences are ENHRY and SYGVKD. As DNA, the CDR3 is TGTGCCATCGGGCGGGGATCCGGTGAAAAACTGTTTTTT. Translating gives CAIGRGSGEKLFF.

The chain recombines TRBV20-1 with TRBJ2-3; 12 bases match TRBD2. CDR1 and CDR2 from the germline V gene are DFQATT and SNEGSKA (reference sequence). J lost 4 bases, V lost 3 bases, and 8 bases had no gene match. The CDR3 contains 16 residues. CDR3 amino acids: CSARRQPSGGADTQYF. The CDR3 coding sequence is TGCAGTGCTAGGCGACAGCCTAGCGGGGGGGCAGATACGCAGTATTTT.

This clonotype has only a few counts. CDR3 residues: CSVELRGVAFF. The CDR3 region has the DNA TGCAGCGTTGAACTTCGAGGGGTTGCTTTCTTT. The J gene is TRBJ1-1, the V gene TRBV29-1, with TRBD1 as a possible D gene (5 bases). Trimming removed 2 bases from V and 11 bases from J, with 12 bases in between. Germline lookup yields CDR1 SQVTM and CDR2 ANQGSEA. The CDR3 sequence is 11 residues long.

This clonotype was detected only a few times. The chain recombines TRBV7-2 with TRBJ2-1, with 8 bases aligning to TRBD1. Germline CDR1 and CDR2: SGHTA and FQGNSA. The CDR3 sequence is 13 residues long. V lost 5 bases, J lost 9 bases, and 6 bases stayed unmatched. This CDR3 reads CASSRTGIGEQFF. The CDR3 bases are TGTGCCAGCAGCCGGACAGGGATCGGTGAGCAGTTCTTC.

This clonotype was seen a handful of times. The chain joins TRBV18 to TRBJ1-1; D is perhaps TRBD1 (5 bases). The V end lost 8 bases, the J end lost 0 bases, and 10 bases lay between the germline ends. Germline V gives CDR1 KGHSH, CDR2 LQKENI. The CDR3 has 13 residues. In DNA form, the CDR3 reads TGTGCCAGCGGGGGAGGGATGAACACTGAAGCTTTCTTT. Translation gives CASGGGMNTEAFF.

The DNA for the CDR3 is TGTGCCAGCAGCCAACTAGTGGGCTCCTACGAGCAGTACTTC. Translation: CASSQLVGSYEQYF. This chain connects TRBV4-2 to TRBJ2-7; D is unresolved. The CDR3 extends over 14 amino acids. Trimming stripped 2 bases from V and 0 bases from J, with 8 bases between. The germline V gene has CDR1 LGHNA and CDR2 YNFKEQ.